The 16 T cell receptor beta chains presented below share a single source sample, sequenced in a study of CD8+CD57+ T cells in acquired aplastic anemia. Both TCR beta VDJ combination and CDR3 sequence profiling were carried out. Genomic DNA was the template for this profiling. TCRdb re-called the reads through MiXCR, storing one row per CDR3 protein. The sample holds over 250,000 distinct CDR3 sequences, under 65% seen once. For sequencing, patients were chosen who had shown expansion of CD8+CD57+ cells by flow cytometry. Sample: sorted CD4+, CD8+, or CD8+CD57+ T cells (not recorded which) from PBMCs. These receptors all come from a human donor with aplastic anemia.

This sequence joins TRBV5-1 and TRBJ1-2; tentatively, D is TRBD1 (5 bases). The CDR3 loop spans 14 amino acids. V was clipped by 6 bases and J by 6 bases, with 18 bases between them. Germline-derived CDR1 and CDR2 are SGHRS and YFSETQ. The CDR3 coding sequence is TGCGCCAGCACCCCGGGGAGGGGCGAGGATGGCTACACCTTC. This encodes CASTPGRGEDGYTF.

This clonotype was seen repeatedly, ten times or more. The rearrangement joins TRBV15 to TRBJ2-1, with D possibly matching TRBD1 (6 bases). V was clipped by 0 bases and J by 6 bases, with 12 bases between them. This CDR3 region has 15 residues. Germline V gives CDR1 LNHNV, CDR2 YYDKDF (reference sequence). CDR3 coding DNA: TGTGCCACCAGCAGAGATGTGGGGGCGTTCAATGAGCAGTTCTTC. Translation gives CATSRDVGAFNEQFF.

This clonotype was observed a few times. The chain carries TRBV7-3 and TRBJ2-3; D call uncertain. V lost 2 bases to trimming and J lost 0 bases, with 6 bases between them. CDR3 length equals 14 residues. From germline, CDR1 is SGHTA and CDR2 FQGTGA. In nucleotides, the CDR3 is TGTGCCAGCAGCTTAGGCACTAGCACAGATACGCAGTATTTT. Protein: CASSLGTSTDTQYF.

The V and J genes are TRBV7-3 and TRBJ2-5; 8 bases match TRBD1. Trimming removed 3 bases from V and 7 bases from J; junction bases left unmatched: 7. Germline lookup yields CDR1 SGHTA and CDR2 FQGTGA. This CDR3 is 14 amino acids long. The CDR3 DNA sequence: TGTGCCAGCAGCTTCACTCCCGGGACAGGGACCCAGTACTTC. Translated: CASSFTPGTGTQYF. Drawing the rest from reference TRBV7-3 and TRBJ2-5, the complete variable domain is GAGVSQTPSNKVTEKGKYVELRCDPISGHTALYWYRQSLGQGPEFLIYFQGTGAADDSGLPNDRFFAVRPEGSVSTLKIQRTERGDSAVYLCASSFTPGTGTQYFGPGTRLLVL.

In the case of this clonotype: At one boundary the junction diverges from the germline segment, which might be a read error. This chain uses TRBV10-3 with TRBJ1-1; 7 bases line up with TRBD1. Per germline, CDR1 ENHRY and CDR2 SYGVKD. CDR3 length equals 16 residues. CDR3 in DNA: TGTGCCATCAGTGGTATGATTGGGCAGGGGGAGGATGAAGCTCTCTTC. Translation: CAISGMIGQGEDEALF.

This clonotype was observed many times. As DNA, the CDR3 is TGTGCCAGCAGGGGGGGCAGTGTCGCAAATTCACCCCTCCACTTT. As protein: CASRGGSVANSPLHF. This chain uses TRBV2 with TRBJ1-6, with a weak D call TRBD1 (6 bases). The CDR3 extends over 15 amino acids. Trimming stripped 6 bases from V and 7 bases from J, with 16 bases between. Germline CDR1 is SNHLY and CDR2 is FYNNEI.

This clonotype appeared many times. This rearrangement joins TRBV3-1 to TRBJ1-4; D gene unclear. The CDR3 has 15 residues. Germline values: CDR1 LGHDT, CDR2 YNNKEL (reference sequence). V dropped 0 bases and J dropped 1 base, with 6 bases sitting between them. The CDR3 bases are TGTGCCAGCAGCCAAGATGTTGGAACTAATGAAAAACTGTTTTTT. Its translation is CASSQDVGTNEKLFF.

At least ten counts were recorded for this clonotype. The V and J genes are TRBV6-1 and TRBJ1-6; no clear D. This CDR3 spans 15 amino acids. CDR1 MNHNS and CDR2 SASEGT come from the germline V gene. The germline V and J ends were trimmed by 3 bases and 4 bases, with 10 bases remaining between them. The CDR3 reads CASSDSGVYNSPLHF. The CDR3 nucleotides are TGTGCCAGCAGTGACAGCGGTGTATATAATTCACCCCTCCACTTT.

There are many counts of this clonotype. The chain couples TRBV7-2 to TRBJ1-2; 7 bases align to TRBD1. CDR3 size: 13 residues. The germline CDR1 and CDR2 sequences are SGHTA and FQGNSA. V trimming: 3 bases; J trimming: 8 bases; junction bases outside the gene matches: 6. The DNA for the CDR3 is TGTGCCAGCAGCTTTTACAGGGGTTCCGGCTACACCTTC. Its protein is CASSFYRGSGYTF.

This chain uses TRBV29-1 with TRBJ2-3; the D gene could be TRBD1 or TRBD2 (6 bases each). CDR1 and CDR2 (germline): SQVTM, ANQGSEA. V was cut by 1 base and J by 0 bases, with 11 bases left in between. The CDR3 loop spans 15 amino acids. This chain's CDR3 is CSVEGGARSTDTQYF. The CDR3 DNA follows: TGCAGCGTTGAAGGGGGGGCGCGTAGCACAGATACGCAGTATTTT.

Points on this clonotype: Since no conserved phenylalanine or tryptophan closes the CDR3, a read error is the likely cause. This chain links TRBV10-3 with TRBJ1-3; no definite D call. Germline values: CDR1 ENHRY, CDR2 SYGVKD. V gave up 10 bases and J gave up 2 bases, with 12 bases separating them. This CDR3 spans 13 amino acids. For the CDR3, the DNA is TGTGCCAGCGGGCCTCGTACTGGAAACACCATATATTCT. It yields the protein CASGPRTGNTIYS.

This clonotype has a count of ten or more. The V call is TRBV18, the J call TRBJ2-5; D is uncertain. CDR3 size: 13 residues. V shed 0 bases and J shed 9 bases, with 11 bases lying between them. Germline V gene data show CDR1 as KGHSH and CDR2 as LQKENI. DNA for the CDR3: TGTGCCAGCTCACCACCGAGTATTGGCGCCCAGTACTTC. It yields the protein CASSPPSIGAQYF.

This clonotype came up many times. The chain combines TRBV6-2 or TRBV6-3 with TRBJ1-5, with a possible D match to TRBD1 (6 bases). Trimming shortened V by 5 bases and J by 3 bases, and 14 bases separated the two germline ends. The CDR3 has 15 residues. The germline V gene encodes CDR1 MNHEY and CDR2 SVGEGT. For the CDR3, the DNA is TGTGCCAGCAGTCCCGACAGGAGGATCAATCAGCCCCAGCATTTT. Protein: CASSPDRRINQPQHF.

The chain combines TRBV2 with TRBJ2-1; D not certain. Germline V gene lookup returns CDR1 SNHLY and CDR2 FYNNEI. The V end lost 5 bases, the J end lost 10 bases, and 12 bases lay between the germline ends. CDR3 length equals 12 residues. The CDR3 sequence: CASSISSLEQFF. CDR3 nucleotides: TGTGCCAGCAGTATATCTTCCCTGGAGCAGTTCTTC.

Concerning this clonotype itself: This may come from a read error, since a much larger clone is one base off. The chain has TRBV5-4 and TRBJ1-1; D remains ambiguous. Germline V CDR1 and CDR2: SGHNT, YYREEE (reference sequence). This CDR3 comprises 15 residues. The CDR3 bases are TGTGCCAGCAGCCTCCCTGACGGAGTGAACGCTGAAGCTTTCTTT. It specifies CASSLPDGVNAEAFF.

This chain connects TRBV9 to TRBJ2-1, with D unresolved. CDR1 and CDR2 from the germline V gene are SGDLS and YYNGEE. The CDR3 has 11 residues. V was clipped by 4 bases and J by 7 bases, with 6 bases between them. CDR3 protein: CASSTSNEQFF. The DNA of the CDR3 is TGTGCCAGCAGCACCTCTAATGAGCAGTTCTTC.